This T cell receptor (beta chain) is drawn from a study of cytomegalovirus exposure and HLA in healthy donors. Overall study: Previous work identified roughly 120 million unique TCR beta sequences from roughly 180 million T cells.

The CDR3 extends over 11 amino acids. The V end lost 7 bases, the J end lost 0 bases, and 3 bases lay between the germline ends. Germline assignment: CDR1 MNHNS and CDR2 SASEGT. With respect to this clone: Antigen specificity is unknown.

PCR amplification relied on 60 Vbeta primers (plus 13 Jbeta primers). The repertoire was sequenced with immunoSEQ multiplex PCR; TCRdb's copy has only in-frame clones and lacks some. The sample consists of around 100,000 clones, 82% of them appearing once. The study, taken as a whole, reports: More than 150 TCR beta chains were listed as cytomegalovirus-associated.

Sequencing was performed on PBMCs. This sequence was found in a man aged 25 to 45 in good health and CMV-seropositive. This rearrangement joins TRBV6-1 to TRBJ1-2; no definite D call. CDR3 sequence: CASIANYGYTF. CDR3 DNA sequence: TGTGCCAGCATAGCTAACTATGGCTACACCTTC.